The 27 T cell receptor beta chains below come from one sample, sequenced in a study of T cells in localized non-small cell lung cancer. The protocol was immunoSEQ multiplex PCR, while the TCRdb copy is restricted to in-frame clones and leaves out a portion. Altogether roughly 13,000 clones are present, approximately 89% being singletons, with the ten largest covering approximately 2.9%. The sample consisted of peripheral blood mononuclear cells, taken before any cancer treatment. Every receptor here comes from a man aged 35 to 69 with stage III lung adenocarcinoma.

The CDR3 DNA reads as TGTGCCAGCAGTTTACTAGCACATAGCACAGATACGCAGTATTTT. Translating gives CASSLLAHSTDTQYF. This chain joins TRBV6-6 and TRBJ2-3; tentative D call: TRBD2 (6 bases). Between the trimmed V and J ends, which lost 4 bases and 0 bases, there was a span of 11 bases. The CDR3 length is 15 residues. Germline V lookup: CDR1 MNHNY, CDR2 SVGAGI (reference sequence).

The CDR3 loop reads CASSHPGERGYNEQFF. The DNA of the CDR3 is TGTGCCAGCAGCCATCCAGGGGAGCGGGGGTACAATGAGCAGTTCTTC. The V call is TRBV7-9, the J call TRBJ2-1; 8 nucleotides match TRBD2. The CDR3 is 16 amino acids. J was trimmed by 4 bases and V by 5 bases; bases with no gene match: 10. Germline V lookup: CDR1 SEHNR, CDR2 FQNEAQ (reference sequence).

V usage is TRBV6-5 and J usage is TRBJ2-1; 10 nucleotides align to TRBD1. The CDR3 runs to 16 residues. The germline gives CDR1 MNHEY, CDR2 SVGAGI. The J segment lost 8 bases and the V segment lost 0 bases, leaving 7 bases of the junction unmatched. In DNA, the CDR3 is TGTGCCAGCAGTTACTCGAGGACAGGGGGATGGGATGAGCAGTTCTTC. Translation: CASSYSRTGGWDEQFF.

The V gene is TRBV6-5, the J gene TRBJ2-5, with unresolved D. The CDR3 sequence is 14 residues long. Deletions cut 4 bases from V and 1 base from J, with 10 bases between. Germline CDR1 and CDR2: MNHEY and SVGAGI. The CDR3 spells CASSLVTAQETQYF. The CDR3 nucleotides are TGTGCCAGCAGTTTAGTAACCGCCCAAGAGACCCAGTACTTC.

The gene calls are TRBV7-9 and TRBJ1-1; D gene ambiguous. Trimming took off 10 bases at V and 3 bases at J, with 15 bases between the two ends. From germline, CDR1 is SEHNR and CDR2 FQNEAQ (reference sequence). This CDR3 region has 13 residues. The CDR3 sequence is CAILRGQDTEAFF. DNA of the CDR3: TGTGCCATTCTCAGAGGCCAAGACACTGAAGCTTTCTTT.

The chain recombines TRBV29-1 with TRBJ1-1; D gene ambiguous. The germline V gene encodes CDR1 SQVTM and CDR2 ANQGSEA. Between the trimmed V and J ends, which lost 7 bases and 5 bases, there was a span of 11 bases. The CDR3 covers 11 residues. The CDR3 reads CSAQGWTEAFF. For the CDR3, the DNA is TGCAGCGCCCAAGGTTGGACTGAAGCTTTCTTT.

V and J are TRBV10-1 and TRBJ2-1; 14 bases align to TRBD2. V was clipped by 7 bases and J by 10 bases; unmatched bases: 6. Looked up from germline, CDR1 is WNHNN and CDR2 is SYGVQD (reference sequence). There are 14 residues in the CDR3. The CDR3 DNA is TGCGCCAGCACCGGGACTAGCGGGAGTGGCGAGCAGTTCTTC. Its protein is CASTGTSGSGEQFF.

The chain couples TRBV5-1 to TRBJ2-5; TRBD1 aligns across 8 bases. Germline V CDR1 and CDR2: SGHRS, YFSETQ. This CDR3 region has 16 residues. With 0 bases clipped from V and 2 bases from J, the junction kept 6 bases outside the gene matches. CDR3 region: CASSLGDRTDQETQYF. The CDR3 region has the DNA TGCGCCAGCAGCTTGGGGGACAGGACCGATCAAGAGACCCAGTACTTC.

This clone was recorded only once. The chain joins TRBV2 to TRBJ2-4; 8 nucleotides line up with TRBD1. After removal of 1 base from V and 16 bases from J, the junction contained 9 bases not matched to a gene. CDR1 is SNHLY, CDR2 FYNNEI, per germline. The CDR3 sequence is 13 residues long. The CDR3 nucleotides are TGTGCCAGCAGTGAAGGGGACAGGATTGTGGGCTACTTC. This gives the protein CASSEGDRIVGYF.

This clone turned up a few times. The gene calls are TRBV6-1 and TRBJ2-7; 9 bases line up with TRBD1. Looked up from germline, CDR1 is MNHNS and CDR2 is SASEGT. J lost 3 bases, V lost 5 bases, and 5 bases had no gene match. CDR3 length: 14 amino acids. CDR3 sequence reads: CASSHDRGIYEQYF. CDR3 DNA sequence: TGTGCCAGCAGTCACGACAGGGGGATCTACGAGCAGTACTTC.

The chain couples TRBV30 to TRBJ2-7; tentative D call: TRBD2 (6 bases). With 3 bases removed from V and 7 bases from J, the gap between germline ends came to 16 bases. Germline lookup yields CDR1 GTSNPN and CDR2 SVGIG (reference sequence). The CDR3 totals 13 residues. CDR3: CAWSRPGVREQYF. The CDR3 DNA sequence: TGTGCCTGGAGCAGGCCGGGGGTGCGTGAGCAGTACTTC. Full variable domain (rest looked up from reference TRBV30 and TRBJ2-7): SQTIHQWPATLVQPVGSPLSLECTVEGTSNPNLYWYRQAAGRGLQLLFYSVGIGQISSEVPQNLSASRPQDRQFILSSKKLLLSDSGFYLCAWSRPGVREQYFGPGTRLTVT.

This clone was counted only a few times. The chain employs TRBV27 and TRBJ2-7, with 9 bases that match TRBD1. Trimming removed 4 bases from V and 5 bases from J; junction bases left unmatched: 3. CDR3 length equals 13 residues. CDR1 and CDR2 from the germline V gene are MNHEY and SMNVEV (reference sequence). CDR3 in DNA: TGTGCCAGCAGTTCGGGACAGGGCCACGAGCAGTACTTC. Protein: CASSSGQGHEQYF.

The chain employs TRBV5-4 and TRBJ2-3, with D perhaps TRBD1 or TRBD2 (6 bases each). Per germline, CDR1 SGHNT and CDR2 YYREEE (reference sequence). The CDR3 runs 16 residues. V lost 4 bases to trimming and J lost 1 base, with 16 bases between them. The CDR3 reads CASSTEGGPGTDTQYF. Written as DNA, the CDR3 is TGTGCCAGCAGCACCGAGGGGGGCCCCGGCACAGATACGCAGTATTTT.

The CDR3 coding sequence is TGTGCCAGCAGTTCAACGCCGTACCGGGTACCTTACTACAATGAGCAGTTCTTC. It encodes CASSSTPYRVPYYNEQFF. The chain is built from TRBV28 and TRBJ2-1; D is unclear. Germline loops: CDR1 MDHEN, CDR2 SYDVKM. The length of the CDR3 is 18 residues. Between the trimmed V and J ends, which lost 4 bases and 3 bases, there was a span of 22 bases. Combining the CDR3 with reference TRBV28 and TRBJ2-1 gives the whole variable domain DVKVTQSSRYLVKRTGEKVFLECVQDMDHENMFWYRQDPGLGLRLIYFSYDVKMKEKGDIPEGYSVSREKKERFSLILESASTNQTSMYLCASSSTPYRVPYYNEQFFGPGTRLTVL.

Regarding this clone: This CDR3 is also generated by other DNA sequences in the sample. Here the CDR3 DNA reads TGTGCCAGTAGTCCCTTAGCGGGAGAGGCCCAAGAGACCCAGTACTTC. This sequence encodes CASSPLAGEAQETQYF. The chain carries TRBV19 and TRBJ2-5; 9 bases map to TRBD2. J lost 1 base, V lost 5 bases, and 8 bases had no gene match. The germline CDR1 and CDR2 sequences are LNHDA and SQIVND (reference sequence). This CDR3 contains 16 residues.

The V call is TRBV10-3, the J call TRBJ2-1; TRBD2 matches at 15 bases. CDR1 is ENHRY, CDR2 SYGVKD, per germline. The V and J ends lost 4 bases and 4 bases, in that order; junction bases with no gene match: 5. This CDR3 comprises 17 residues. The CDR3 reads CAISGGLAGGPYNEQFF. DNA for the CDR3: TGTGCCATCAGTGGGGGACTAGCGGGAGGTCCATACAATGAGCAGTTCTTC.

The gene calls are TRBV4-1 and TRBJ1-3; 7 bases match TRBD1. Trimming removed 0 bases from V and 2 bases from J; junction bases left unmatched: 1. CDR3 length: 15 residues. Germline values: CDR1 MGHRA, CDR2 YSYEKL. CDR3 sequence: CASSQETGTGNTIYF. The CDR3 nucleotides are TGCGCCAGCAGCCAAGAGACAGGGACTGGAAACACCATATATTTT.

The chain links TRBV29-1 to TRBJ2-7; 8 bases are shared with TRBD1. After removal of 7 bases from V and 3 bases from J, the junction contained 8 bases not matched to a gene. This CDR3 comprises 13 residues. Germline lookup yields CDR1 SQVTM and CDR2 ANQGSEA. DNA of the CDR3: TGCAGCGCTTCGACAGGGGACGGCTACGAGCAGTACTTC. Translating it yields CSASTGDGYEQYF.

CDR3 DNA: TGTGCCAGCAGTTTATCACCCGGGCAGGGCCGAAGCGAGCAGTACTTC. Amino acids: CASSLSPGQGRSEQYF. The genes are TRBV27 and TRBJ2-7, with D possibly matching TRBD1 (5 bases). This CDR3 comprises 16 residues. The ends were cut back, 0 bases at V and 6 bases at J, with 18 bases in the middle. Germline lookup yields CDR1 MNHEY and CDR2 SMNVEV (reference sequence).

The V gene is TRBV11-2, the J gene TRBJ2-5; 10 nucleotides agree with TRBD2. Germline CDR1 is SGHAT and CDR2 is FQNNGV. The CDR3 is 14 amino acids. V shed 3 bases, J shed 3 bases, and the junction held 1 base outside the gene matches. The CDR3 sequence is CASSFSGRKETQYF. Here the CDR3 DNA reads TGTGCCAGCAGCTTTAGCGGGAGGAAAGAGACCCAGTACTTC.

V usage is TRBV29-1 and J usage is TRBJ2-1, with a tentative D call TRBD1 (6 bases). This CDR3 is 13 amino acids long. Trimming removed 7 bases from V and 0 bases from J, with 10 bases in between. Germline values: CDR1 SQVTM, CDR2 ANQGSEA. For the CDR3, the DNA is TGCAGCGGGCAAGGGGGCTCCTACAATGAGCAGTTCTTC. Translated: CSGQGGSYNEQFF.

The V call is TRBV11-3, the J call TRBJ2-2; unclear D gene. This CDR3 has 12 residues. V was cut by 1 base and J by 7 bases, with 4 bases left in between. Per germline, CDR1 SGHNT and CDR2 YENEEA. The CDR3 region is CASSLVRGELFF. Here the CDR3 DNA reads TGTGCCAGCAGCTTAGTTCGCGGGGAGCTGTTTTTT. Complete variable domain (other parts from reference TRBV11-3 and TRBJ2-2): EAGVVQSPRYKIIEKKQPVAFWCNPISGHNTLYWYLQNLGQGPELLIRYENEEAVDDSQLPKDRFSAERLKGVDSTLKIQPAELGDSAVYLCASSLVRGELFFGEGSRLTVL.

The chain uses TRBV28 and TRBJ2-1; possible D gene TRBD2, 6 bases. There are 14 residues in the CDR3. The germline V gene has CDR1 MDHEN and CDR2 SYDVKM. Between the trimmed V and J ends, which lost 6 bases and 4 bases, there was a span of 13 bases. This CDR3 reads CASRLPGAYNEQFF. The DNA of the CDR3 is TGTGCCAGCAGGCTCCCGGGAGCTTACAATGAGCAGTTCTTC.

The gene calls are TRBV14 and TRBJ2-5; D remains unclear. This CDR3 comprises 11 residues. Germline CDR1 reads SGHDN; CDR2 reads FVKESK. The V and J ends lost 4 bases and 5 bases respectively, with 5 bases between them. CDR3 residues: CASSLFETQYF. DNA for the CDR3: TGTGCCAGCAGCCTCTTCGAGACCCAGTACTTC.

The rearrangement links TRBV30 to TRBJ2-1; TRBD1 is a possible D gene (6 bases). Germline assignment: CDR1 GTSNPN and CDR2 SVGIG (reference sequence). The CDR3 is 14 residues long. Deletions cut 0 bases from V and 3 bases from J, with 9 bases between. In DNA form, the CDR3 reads TGTGCCTGGAGTGTGCAGGGGAGCTACAATGAGCAGTTCTTC. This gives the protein CAWSVQGSYNEQFF.

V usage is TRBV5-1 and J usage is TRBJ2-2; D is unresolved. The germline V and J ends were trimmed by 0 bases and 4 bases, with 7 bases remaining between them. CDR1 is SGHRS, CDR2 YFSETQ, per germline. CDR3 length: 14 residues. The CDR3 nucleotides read TGCGCCAGCAGCTTGGATTCCTCCACCGGGGAGCTGTTTTTT. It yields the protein CASSLDSSTGELFF. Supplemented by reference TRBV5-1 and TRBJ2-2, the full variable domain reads KAGVTQTPRYLIKTRGQQVTLSCSPISGHRSVSWYQQTPGQGLQFLFEYFSETQRNKGNFPGRFSGRQFSNSRSEMNVSTLELGDSALYLCASSLDSSTGELFFGEGSRLTVL.

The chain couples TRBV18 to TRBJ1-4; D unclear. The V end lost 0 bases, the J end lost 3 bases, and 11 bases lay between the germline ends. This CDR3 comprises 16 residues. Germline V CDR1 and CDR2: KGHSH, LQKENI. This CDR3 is CASSPPNGRSNEKLFF. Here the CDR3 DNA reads TGTGCCAGCTCACCACCCAACGGGAGATCTAATGAAAAACTGTTTTTT.